These 23 T cell receptor beta chains were sequenced from one sample in a study of T cells in women clearing cervical HPV infection. Here immunoSEQ multiplex PCR was the method, and the copy in TCRdb shows in-frame clones only, minus some. The listing records about 41,000 clones. Input material: blood buffy coat. Receptors originate from a woman aged 18 to 69 with a cervical HPV16 infection that either progressed to CIN3+ or cleared (not recorded which).

Concerning this clone: The sequence runs out 3 residues before the end of the CDR3; the remainder is reconstructed from the germline J gene. The rearrangement joins TRBV29-1 to TRBJ2-7; 9 bases map to TRBD1. This CDR3 spans 14 amino acids. Looked up from germline, CDR1 is SQVTM and CDR2 is ANQGSEA. Trimming took 0 bases from V and 3 from J; bases not matched to a gene: 3. The CDR3 sequence is CSVEDGQGNYEQYF. Incomplete CDR3 DNA: TGCAGCGTTGAAGACGGACAGGGGAACTACGAG.

Details on this clone: The CDR3 extends 3 residues past the end of the read, so its final part is completed from the germline J gene. This rearrangement joins TRBV10-3 to TRBJ2-7; TRBD1 matches 10 bases. V shed 0 bases, J shed 5 bases, and the junction held 7 bases outside the gene matches. The germline V gene encodes CDR1 ENHRY and CDR2 SYGVKD. The CDR3 is 16 residues long. Partial CDR3 DNA: TGTGCCATCAGTGAGTCCGCGAGACAGGGGGCTAACGAG. It codes for CAISESARQGANE. The CDR3 in its entirety is CAISESARQGANEQYF.

On this clone: The read ends 3 residues before the CDR3 terminus; that terminus is restored from the germline J gene. The gene calls are TRBV24-1 and TRBJ2-2; tentative D call: TRBD1 (6 bases). Looked up from germline, CDR1 is KGHDR and CDR2 is SFDVKD. Trimming removed 3 bases at V and 1 base at J, with 11 bases between. The CDR3 consists of 16 residues. Incomplete CDR3 DNA: TGTGCCACCAGTGATACTCGGACAGTGAACACCGGGGAG. Its protein is CATSDTRTVNTGE. Given in full, the CDR3 is CATSDTRTVNTGELFF.

To note about this clone: The read gets to within 3 residues of the CDR3 end, and the germline J gene fills in the rest. This sequence joins TRBV7-9 and TRBJ2-1; no firm D call. Germline CDR1 is SEHNR and CDR2 is FQNEAQ (reference sequence). The CDR3 is 14 amino acids. V was shortened by 1 base and J by 7 bases, with 11 bases between the two germline ends. CDR3 amino acids: CASSLGSPGNEQFF. Partial CDR3 DNA: TGTGCCAGCAGCTTAGGTTCCCCAGGTAATGAG.

As to this clone: Coverage ceases 3 residues before the CDR3 finishes, and the germline J gene fills in the end. This rearrangement joins TRBV7-2 to TRBJ1-6, with unresolved D. The CDR3 is made up of 14 amino acids. CDR1 and CDR2 from the germline V gene are SGHTA and FQGNSA. Trimming removed 1 base from V and 10 bases from J, with 11 bases in between. CDR3 DNA, as far as it was read: TGTGCCAGCAGCTTAGGGGCAGAAAGATCACCC. It codes for CASSLGAERSP. The full CDR3 protein reads CASSLGAERSPLHF.

The part of the CDR3 DNA that was read is TGTGCCAGCAGTCCATTGAATTCACCC. It codes for CASSPLNSP. The full-length CDR3 reads as CASSPLNSPLHF. The V call is TRBV27, the J call TRBJ1-6; D not resolved. The CDR3 end is not reached by the read, which stops 3 residues before it; the germline J gene fills it in. The germline CDR1 and CDR2 sequences are MNHEY and SMNVEV (reference sequence). Trimming took 5 bases from V and 7 from J, leaving 6 bases between them. This CDR3 has 12 amino acids.

This CDR3 is CASSLDVGTSGGKTQYF. The part of the CDR3 DNA that was read is TGCGCCAGCAGCCTGGACGTCGGGACTAGCGGGGGTAAGACC. V is TRBV5-1 and J is TRBJ2-5; TRBD2 matches 14 bases. With the read ending 3 residues before the CDR3 end, the germline J gene is used to fill in that end. CDR1 and CDR2 (germline): SGHRS, YFSETQ. This CDR3 region has 17 residues. J was trimmed by 6 bases and V by 4 bases; bases with no gene match: 11.

Regarding this clone: The CDR3 goes on 3 residues after the read ends, and that part is filled in from the germline J gene. V gene TRBV19 combines with J gene TRBJ1-5, with 9 bases lining up with TRBD1. The CDR3 runs to 16 residues. CDR1 and CDR2 from the germline V gene are LNHDA and SQIVND (reference sequence). The V and J ends lost 4 bases and 3 bases, in that order; junction bases with no gene match: 7. The chain's CDR3 is CASSNGQGLINQPQHF. Incomplete CDR3 DNA: TGTGCCAGTAGTAATGGACAGGGGCTTATCAATCAGCCC.

In the case of this clone: The read ends 3 residues shy of where the CDR3 ends; the end is completed using the germline J gene. V usage is TRBV7-2 and J usage is TRBJ1-2; 9 nucleotides match TRBD1. J lost 7 bases, V lost 1 base, and 4 bases had no gene match. CDR1 and CDR2 (germline): SGHTA, FQGNSA. The CDR3 totals 14 residues. CDR3 residues: CASSLDRGPFGYTF. The part of the CDR3 DNA that was read is TGTGCCAGCAGCTTAGACAGGGGGCCTTTTGGC.

To note about this clone: The read is 3 residues too short to cover the CDR3 end, so that end is filled in from the germline J gene. This sequence joins TRBV20-1 and TRBJ1-5, with D possibly TRBD1 on 5 matching bases. Germline V CDR1 and CDR2: DFQATT, SNEGSKA (reference sequence). Trimming took 1 base from V and 3 from J, leaving 13 bases between them. The CDR3 length is 15 residues. The CDR3 DNA, read in part, is TGCAGTGCTAGAGTAGCCAGGGAATACAATCAGCCC. It yields the protein CSARVAREYNQP. The CDR3 reads in full as CSARVAREYNQPQHF.

On this clone: The CDR3 is cut off 3 residues early in the read; its end comes from the germline J gene. The chain recombines TRBV2 with TRBJ2-5, with 9 bases matching TRBD2. Germline loops: CDR1 SNHLY, CDR2 FYNNEI. V shed 4 bases and J 4 bases; nucleotides not matched to a gene: 4. The CDR3 runs 14 residues. CDR3: CASSVAGGIETQYF. The sequenced part of the CDR3 DNA is TGTGCCAGCAGTGTTGCGGGGGGGATAGAGACC.

A remark on this clone: The sequence runs out 3 residues before the end of the CDR3; the remainder is reconstructed from the germline J gene. Other nucleotide sequences from this sample produce the same CDR3. The chain has TRBV7-8 and TRBJ2-5; TRBD1 matches at 11 bases. Germline V lookup: CDR1 SGHVS, CDR2 FQNEAQ. V lost 4 bases to trimming and J lost 0 bases; unmatched junction nucleotides: 4. The length of the CDR3 is 16 residues. The CDR3 DNA, read in part, is TGTGCCAGCAGCTCCAGGACAGGGGGCCACCAAGAGACC. Its translation: CASSSRTGGHQET. Given in full, the CDR3 is CASSSRTGGHQETQYF.

As to this clone: The read falls 3 residues short of the CDR3 end, and the missing part is taken from the germline J gene. This sample includes further DNA sequences coding for the same CDR3. V and J are TRBV5-4 and TRBJ1-1; TRBD1 agrees at 7 bases. Germline-derived CDR1 and CDR2 are SGHNT and YYREEE (reference sequence). V gave up 4 bases and J gave up 0 bases; unmatched junction bases: 3. This CDR3 spans 14 amino acids. The CDR3 loop reads CASSRGQMNTEAFF. The CDR3 DNA, read in part, is TGTGCCAGCAGCCGGGGACAGATGAACACTGAA.

As concerns this clone: The CDR3 end falls 3 residues outside the read, so it is completed with the germline J gene. This chain connects TRBV20-1 to TRBJ1-5; weak D call: TRBD1 (5 bases). Germline V CDR1 and CDR2: DFQATT, SNEGSKA (reference sequence). The CDR3 is made up of 14 amino acids. Trimming took 4 bases from V and 0 from J, leaving 10 bases between them. The sequenced CDR3 bases are TGCAGTGCTATAAAGAGGGGTAGCAATCAGCCC. Its protein is CSAIKRGSNQP. The complete CDR3 reads CSAIKRGSNQPQHF.

As for this clone: With the read ending 3 residues before the CDR3 end, the germline J gene is used to fill in that end. The rearrangement joins TRBV7-9 to TRBJ1-1, with 9 bases identical to TRBD1. Germline CDR1 SEHNR, CDR2 FQNEAQ (reference sequence). V shed 5 bases, J shed 2 bases, and the junction held 6 bases outside the gene matches. CDR3 length equals 15 residues. The CDR3 is CASSPRDRANTEAFF. The part of the CDR3 DNA that was read is TGTGCCAGCAGCCCACGGGACAGGGCCAACACTGAA.

On this clone: Read sequence stops 3 residues before the CDR3 end, and the germline J gene provides the missing end. The gene calls are TRBV19 and TRBJ1-5; D is possibly TRBD1 (6 bases). The CDR3 loop spans 13 amino acids. Between the trimmed V and J ends, which lost 10 bases and 6 bases, there was a span of 16 bases. Germline values: CDR1 LNHDA, CDR2 SQIVND (reference sequence). The CDR3 bases that were read are TGTGCCACAGCAACAGGGATGCGTCAGCCC. This sequence encodes CATATGMRQP. The complete CDR3 reads CATATGMRQPQHF.

Note on this clone: The CDR3 end lies 3 residues beyond the end of the read and is filled in from the germline J gene. The chain employs TRBV5-6 and TRBJ1-6; D may be TRBD1 (5 bases). Trimming cost V 1 base and J 5 bases, with 10 bases left between them. The CDR3 runs to 15 residues. CDR1 and CDR2 from the germline V gene are SGHDT and YYEEEE. Partial CDR3 DNA: TGTGCCAGCAGCTTGACAGGCTGGAATAATTCACCC. It translates to CASSLTGWNNSP. The complete CDR3 protein is CASSLTGWNNSPLHF. Supplemented by reference TRBV5-6 and TRBJ1-6, the full variable domain reads DAGVTQSPTHLIKTRGQQVTLRCSPKSGHDTVSWYQQALGQGPQFIFQYYEEEERQRGNFPDRFSGHQFPNYSSELNVNALLLGDSALYLCASSLTGWNNSPLHFGNGTRLTVT.

In the case of this clone: From the germline J gene comes the end of the CDR3, since the read stops 3 residues before it. V is TRBV12-3 or TRBV12-4 and J is TRBJ1-1, with TRBD1 matching over 12 bases. V dropped 5 bases and J dropped 5; count of bases not matched to a gene: 9. CDR3 length: 16 amino acids. The part of the CDR3 DNA that was read is TGTGCCAGCAGTCCTCCGGGACAGGGGGCGAGGACTGAA. Its translation: CASSPPGQGARTE. The complete CDR3 protein is CASSPPGQGARTEAFF.

The covered CDR3 bases are TGCAGTGCTAGTGACGACAGGAACTATGGC. Amino acids: CSASDDRNYG. The complete CDR3 sequence is CSASDDRNYGYTF. The rearrangement uses TRBV20-1 and TRBJ1-2; possible D gene TRBD1, 6 bases. The read ends 3 residues shy of where the CDR3 ends; the end is completed using the germline J gene. From germline, CDR1 is DFQATT and CDR2 SNEGSKA (reference sequence). This CDR3 is 13 amino acids long. V dropped 3 bases and J dropped 2 bases, with 10 bases sitting between them.

A word on this clone: The CDR3 end lies 3 residues beyond the end of the read and is filled in from the germline J gene. The gene calls are TRBV5-1 and TRBJ2-7, with 7 bases lining up with TRBD1. CDR1 SGHRS and CDR2 YFSETQ come from the germline V gene. The CDR3 length is 13 residues. J was trimmed by 5 bases and V by 2 bases; bases with no gene match: 4. The CDR3 bases that were read are TGCGCCAGCAGCTTTAGACAGGGTGACGAG. Translation gives CASSFRQGDE. The entire CDR3 protein is CASSFRQGDEQYF.

With respect to this clone: The read terminates 3 residues before the CDR3 end, so the remaining end is supplied by the germline J gene. The chain employs TRBV20-1 and TRBJ2-5, with D maybe TRBD1 (5 bases). Germline V gene data show CDR1 as DFQATT and CDR2 as SNEGSKA (reference sequence). The CDR3 length is 14 residues. Between the trimmed V and J ends, which lost 0 bases and 6 bases, there was a span of 14 bases. The CDR3 bases that were read are TGCAGTGCTAGAGATGGGGCTAGTGGTCAGACC. It yields the protein CSARDGASGQT. The entire CDR3 sequence reads CSARDGASGQTQYF.

As to this clone: Sequencing ends 3 residues short of the CDR3 end; the germline J gene provides the rest. This chain connects TRBV18 to TRBJ1-5, with D possibly TRBD1 on 5 matching bases. The CDR3 sequence is 16 residues long. Trimming took 0 bases from V and 2 from J, leaving 11 bases between them. Germline CDR1 KGHSH, CDR2 LQKENI. The CDR3 sequence is CASSPPGQGGNQPQHF. CDR3 DNA, as far as it was read: TGTGCCAGCTCACCACCGGGGCAGGGAGGCAATCAGCCC.

Points on this clone: The read gets to within 3 residues of the CDR3 end, and the germline J gene fills in the rest. The J gene is TRBJ2-5, the V gene TRBV7-9, with 7 nucleotides matching TRBD1. Germline-derived CDR1 and CDR2 are SEHNR and FQNEAQ (reference sequence). The CDR3 contains 14 residues. The V and J ends lost 3 bases and 3 bases, in that order; junction bases with no gene match: 4. The sequenced CDR3 bases are TGTGCCAGCAGCTTCCGGACAGGAGAAGAGACC. This codes for CASSFRTGEET. The full CDR3 sequence reads CASSFRTGEETQYF.